One TCR beta chain is described in this entry. Antigen specificity is unknown. The germline CDR1 and CDR2 sequences are MNHEY and SVGAGI. Trimming stripped 5 bases from V and 6 bases from J, with 16 bases between. The CDR3 has 14 amino acids. Hyperthyroidism patients were newly diagnosed, had disease duration under 2 months, and were aged 18 to 65 years. This specimen belongs to a study of T cells in Graves' hyperthyroidism and ophthalmopathy. Amplified TCR beta CDR3 regions came from RNA transcripts. HTBI primers drove first-round RT-PCR of the TCR CDR3. TCRdb re-called the multiplex PCR reads through MiXCR, storing one row per CDR3 protein. Of hundreds of thousands of distinct CDR3 sequences detected, around a quarter appear once; the ten largest clones hold approximately 25%. Findings of the study overall: The model identified upcoming ophthalmopathy a median approximately six months ahead of onset.

The genes are TRBV6-5 and TRBJ1-1, with D possibly being TRBD1 (5 bases). This sequence was found in a man between 35 and 55 years old with Graves' hyperthyroidism that later progressed to Graves' ophthalmopathy. Sequencing was done on a sample of blood. The chain's CDR3 is CASSNPDGGAEAFF. CDR3 in DNA: TGTGCCAGCAGTAACCCGGACGGGGGGGCTGAAGCTTTCTTT.